A single sample gave rise to the 26 T cell receptor beta chains below, sequenced in a study of shared clonotypes between healthy human individuals. Terminally differentiated effector memory CD45RA+ cells were excluded by CCR7 positive selection of CD45RO-negative cells. Generated by immunoSEQ multiplex PCR, the TCRdb table keeps only in-frame clones and is missing some. Of about 1.9 million clones listed, over 85% were seen once; the top ten hold around 1.8%. Specimen: naive CD8+ T cells from PBMCs. The receptors originated from a man aged 18 to 29 in good health. Some clones in this sample may be carry-over from other donors' samples.

This chain links TRBV12-5 with TRBJ2-2; 12 bases agree with TRBD2. This CDR3 region has 16 residues. The V and J ends lost 5 bases and 7 bases, in that order; junction bases with no gene match: 8. Per germline, CDR1 LGHNT and CDR2 FRNRAP. The DNA of the CDR3 is TGTGCTAGTGGTGACGCTAGCGGGAGGGGAGGCGGGGAGCTGTTTTTT. Residues: CASGDASGRGGGELFF.

The gene calls are TRBV27 and TRBJ2-7; 8 bases agree with TRBD2. J lost 0 bases, V lost 6 bases, and 10 bases had no gene match. The CDR3 extends over 16 amino acids. Germline CDR1 reads MNHEY; CDR2 reads SMNVEV (reference sequence). CDR3 nucleotide sequence: TGTGCCAGCAGGACGAGGTGGAGCGGGAGCTCCTACGAGCAGTACTTC. This sequence encodes CASRTRWSGSSYEQYF.

The rearrangement links TRBV6-1 to TRBJ1-5; the D gene is possibly TRBD1 (5 bases). Germline values: CDR1 MNHNS, CDR2 SASEGT. This CDR3 is built from 14 residues. Trimming stripped 8 bases from V and 7 bases from J, with 18 bases between. CDR3 bases: TGTGCCAGCGAAATGTGGGACCGGGGGCAGCCCCAGCATTTT. It encodes CASEMWDRGQPQHF.

The chain carries TRBV11-3 and TRBJ2-7; 7 bases are shared with TRBD1. The V segment lost 4 bases and the J segment 3 bases; nucleotides outside the gene matches: 9. Germline V lookup: CDR1 SGHNT, CDR2 YENEEA. CDR3 length: 15 amino acids. The chain's CDR3 is CASSSRTGPNYEQYF. The CDR3 DNA reads TGTGCCAGCAGCTCCCGGACAGGACCCAACTACGAGCAGTACTTC.

This clone came up once. This chain connects TRBV9 to TRBJ2-3; 7 bases line up with TRBD2. The CDR3 runs to 14 residues. The trim removed 6 bases at V and 2 bases at J, leaving 6 bases unmatched. CDR1 and CDR2 (germline): SGDLS, YYNGEE. The CDR3 protein is CASTEGGPTDTQYF. The DNA for the CDR3 is TGTGCCAGCACGGAGGGAGGGCCCACAGATACGCAGTATTTT.

The V gene is TRBV6-6, the J gene TRBJ1-1; D gene ambiguous. This CDR3 has 13 amino acids. The V gene's germline CDR1 is MNHNY and CDR2 SVGAGI (reference sequence). With 8 bases removed from V and 10 bases from J, the gap between germline ends came to 20 bases. The CDR3 reads CASGPAGLPGAFF. The CDR3 bases are TGTGCCAGCGGACCGGCGGGCCTCCCCGGAGCTTTCTTT.

The V call is TRBV9, the J call TRBJ2-7, with 7 bases lining up with TRBD2. V shed 4 bases and J 0 bases; nucleotides not matched to a gene: 7. The germline CDR1 and CDR2 sequences are SGDLS and YYNGEE. This CDR3 is 15 amino acids long. For the CDR3, the DNA is TGTGCCAGCAGCCCGGGACTATCTAACTCCTACGAGCAGTACTTC. Its protein product is CASSPGLSNSYEQYF.

V usage is TRBV5-1 and J usage is TRBJ2-7, with a weak D call TRBD2 (6 bases). Germline values: CDR1 SGHRS, CDR2 YFSETQ. The CDR3 contains 16 residues. Trimming pared 0 bases from V and 0 bases from J, leaving 13 bases between. The chain's CDR3 is CASSLAGGDLSYEQYF. CDR3 sequence (DNA): TGCGCCAGCAGCTTGGCTGGCGGGGACCTCTCCTACGAGCAGTACTTC.

The V and J genes are TRBV19 and TRBJ1-3; D might be TRBD1 (6 bases). Germline CDR1 is LNHDA and CDR2 is SQIVND (reference sequence). The CDR3 consists of 15 residues. Between the trimmed V and J ends, which lost 8 bases and 0 bases, there was a span of 14 bases. The CDR3 nucleotides read TGTGCCAGTTTCGACAGGACATACTCTGGAAACACCATATATTTT. Its protein is CASFDRTYSGNTIYF. Combining the CDR3 with reference TRBV19 and TRBJ1-3 gives the whole variable domain DGGITQSPKYLFRKEGQNVTLSCEQNLNHDAMYWYRQDPGQGLRLIYYSQIVNDFQKGDIAEGYSVSREKKESFPLTVTSAQKNPTAFYLCASFDRTYSGNTIYFGEGSWLTVV.

The CDR3 reads CASRGDFPGYTF. The CDR3 bases are TGTGCCAGCAGGGGGGACTTTCCGGGCTACACCTTC. The rearrangement links TRBV27 to TRBJ1-2, with a possible D match to TRBD1 (5 bases). This CDR3 has 12 amino acids. With 6 bases removed from V and 8 bases from J, the gap between germline ends came to 13 bases. The germline CDR1 and CDR2 sequences are MNHEY and SMNVEV (reference sequence).

The rearrangement uses TRBV27 and TRBJ2-5; a weak D match, TRBD1 (5 bases). CDR1 and CDR2 from the germline V gene are MNHEY and SMNVEV (reference sequence). Trimming took off 5 bases at V and 10 bases at J, with 20 bases between the two ends. CDR3 length: 14 amino acids. The CDR3 DNA sequence: TGTGCCAGCAGTCCGCATAATAACACAGGCGGCCAGTACTTC. It encodes CASSPHNNTGGQYF.

The chain recombines TRBV25-1 with TRBJ1-1; 8 bases are a match to TRBD1. This CDR3 contains 13 residues. Germline trimming cut 8 bases from V and 4 bases from J; bases unmatched to any gene: 6. Germline loops: CDR1 MGHDK, CDR2 SYGVNS. The CDR3 protein is CASSKDRVTEAFF. The DNA for the CDR3 is TGTGCCAGCTCCAAGGACAGGGTCACTGAAGCTTTCTTT. Filled out from reference TRBV25-1 and TRBJ1-1, the complete variable domain reads EADIYQTPRYLVIGTGKKITLECSQTMGHDKMYWYQQDPGMELHLIHYSYGVNSTEKGDLSSESTVSRIRTEHFPLTLESARPSHTSQYLCASSKDRVTEAFFGQGTRLTVV.

Comment on this clone: Other DNA sequences in the sample encode the same CDR3. The chain joins TRBV9 to TRBJ2-1, with 8 bases that match TRBD2. Unmatched junction bases numbered 6, after V lost 4 bases and J lost 0 bases. This CDR3 comprises 16 residues. Germline CDR1 reads SGDLS; CDR2 reads YYNGEE. DNA for the CDR3: TGTGCCAGCAGCCCGCCGAGCGGGAGCTCCTACAATGAGCAGTTCTTC. Encoded protein: CASSPPSGSSYNEQFF.

A note on this clone: This CDR3 is also generated by other DNA sequences in the sample. The chain recombines TRBV7-9 with TRBJ2-3; a possible D gene is TRBD2 (5 bases). The germline V gene has CDR1 SEHNR and CDR2 FQNEAQ (reference sequence). The CDR3 covers 15 residues. Trimming stripped 2 bases from V and 1 base from J, with 10 bases between. The CDR3 sequence: CASSLSSGGTDTQYF. Written as DNA, the CDR3 is TGTGCCAGCAGCTTAAGCAGCGGAGGCACAGATACGCAGTATTTT.

The chain is built from TRBV9 and TRBJ1-2; tentatively, D is TRBD1 (5 bases). Germline CDR1 SGDLS, CDR2 YYNGEE. The ends were cut back, 5 bases at V and 4 bases at J, with 12 bases in the middle. This CDR3 is built from 13 residues. CDR3 protein: CASSKGDSYGYTF. The CDR3 nucleotides are TGTGCCAGCAGTAAAGGGGATTCCTATGGCTACACCTTC.

The J gene is TRBJ2-3, the V gene TRBV9; 7 bases agree with TRBD2. Germline loops: CDR1 SGDLS, CDR2 YYNGEE. V trimming: 4 bases; J trimming: 6 bases; junction bases outside the gene matches: 8. The CDR3 spans 14 residues. This CDR3 is CASSLSGSLDTQYF. The CDR3 nucleotides are TGTGCCAGCAGCCTTAGCGGGTCTTTGGATACGCAGTATTTT.

The genes are TRBV28 and TRBJ2-7; D assignment may be TRBD1 or TRBD2 (5 bases each). V was trimmed by 6 bases and J by 0 bases, leaving 12 bases between them. This CDR3 region has 14 residues. CDR1 is MDHEN and CDR2 is SYDVKM in the germline V gene. The CDR3 nucleotides read TGTGCCAGCAGCCCAGCTGGGGGCTCCTACGAGCAGTACTTC. Its translation is CASSPAGGSYEQYF.

This clone is a singleton in its sample. Other DNA sequences in the same sample also yield this CDR3. The chain joins TRBV29-1 to TRBJ1-2, with TRBD1 matching over 7 bases. This CDR3 is 14 amino acids long. Per the germline V gene, CDR1 is SQVTM and CDR2 is ANQGSEA. J gave up 0 bases and V 2 bases, and 3 bases lay outside the gene matches. The CDR3: CSVELDRANYGYTF. The CDR3 nucleotides are TGCAGCGTTGAACTCGACAGGGCTAACTATGGCTACACCTTC.

The chain links TRBV27 to TRBJ2-5; D is possibly TRBD1 (6 bases). This CDR3 contains 16 residues. V lost 5 bases to trimming and J lost 3 bases, with 19 bases between them. From germline, CDR1 is MNHEY and CDR2 SMNVEV (reference sequence). CDR3 residues: CASSVIFPTGEETQYF. The DNA for the CDR3 is TGTGCCAGCAGTGTAATCTTCCCGACAGGAGAAGAGACCCAGTACTTC.

This chain connects TRBV7-9 to TRBJ1-2; maybe TRBD1 (6 bases). Trimming removed 1 base at V and 4 bases at J, with 16 bases between. CDR1 and CDR2 from the germline V gene are SEHNR and FQNEAQ (reference sequence). The CDR3 loop spans 16 amino acids. The CDR3: CASSLEGHRVFYGYTF. For the CDR3, the DNA is TGTGCCAGCAGCTTAGAGGGGCACAGGGTATTCTATGGCTACACCTTC.

The chain employs TRBV28 and TRBJ1-4, with D perhaps matching TRBD1 (5 bases). CDR3 length: 14 amino acids. Per the germline V gene, CDR1 is MDHEN and CDR2 is SYDVKM. The V end lost 8 bases, the J end lost 4 bases, and 14 bases lay between the germline ends. CDR3 residues: CASGERGRNEKLFF. The CDR3 DNA is TGTGCCAGCGGGGAGCGGGGCCGTAATGAAAAACTGTTTTTT.

The chain employs TRBV6-1 and TRBJ2-7, with D perhaps TRBD2 (6 bases). The CDR3 covers 15 residues. V gave up 2 bases and J gave up 0 bases, with 11 bases separating them. In germline, CDR1 is MNHNS, CDR2 SASEGT. The DNA for the CDR3 is TGTGCCAGCAGTGAAAGGGTAGCGGCCTCCTACGAGCAGTACTTC. Protein sequence: CASSERVAASYEQYF.

This chain uses TRBV6-1 with TRBJ2-7; D gene unclear. The CDR3 runs to 12 residues. Germline V CDR1 and CDR2: MNHNS, SASEGT. Trimming took 3 bases from V and 7 from J, leaving 10 bases between them. CDR3 sequence: CASSEKATEQYF. The DNA of the CDR3 is TGTGCCAGCAGTGAGAAAGCTACGGAGCAGTACTTC.

V and J are TRBV2 and TRBJ2-7; 9 bases are shared with TRBD1. With V trimmed by 8 bases and J by 2 bases, 4 bases remained unmatched. Germline-derived CDR1 and CDR2 are SNHLY and FYNNEI. This CDR3 has 13 amino acids. The CDR3 protein is CASGTGITYEQYF. CDR3 DNA: TGTGCCAGCGGGACAGGGATTACCTACGAGCAGTACTTC.

The chain joins TRBV11-2 to TRBJ2-5; 13 bases map to TRBD2. Germline V gene sequence: CDR1 SGHAT, CDR2 FQNNGV. V shed 1 base and J 13 bases; nucleotides not matched to a gene: 6. The CDR3 is 14 amino acids. CDR3: CASSLGRLAGGMYF. DNA for the CDR3: TGTGCCAGCAGCTTAGGACGACTAGCGGGAGGCATGTACTTC.

CDR3 amino acids: CASLEVRDRVDEKLFF. CDR3 nucleotide sequence: TGTGCCAGTTTGGAGGTCCGGGACAGGGTGGATGAAAAACTGTTTTTT. The chain is built from TRBV7-9 and TRBJ1-4; 9 positions agree with TRBD1. V was pared by 9 bases and J by 6 bases, with 14 bases of the junction left unmatched. The CDR3 totals 16 residues. Germline CDR1 is SEHNR and CDR2 is FQNEAQ (reference sequence). Full variable domain (remainder filled in from reference TRBV7-9 and TRBJ1-4): DTGVSQNPRHKITKRGQNVTFRCDPISEHNRLYWYRQTLGQGPEFLTYFQNEAQLEKSRLLSDRFSAERPKGSFSTLEIQRTEQGDSAMYLCASLEVRDRVDEKLFFGSGTQLSVL.